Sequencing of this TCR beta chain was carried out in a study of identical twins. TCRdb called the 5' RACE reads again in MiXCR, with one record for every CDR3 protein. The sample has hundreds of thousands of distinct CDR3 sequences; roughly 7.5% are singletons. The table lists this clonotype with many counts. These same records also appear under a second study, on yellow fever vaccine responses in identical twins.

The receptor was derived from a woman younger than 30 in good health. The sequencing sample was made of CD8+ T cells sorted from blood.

DNA of the CDR3: TGTGCCAGCAGCCCCTCACTAGCGGGGGGCACAGATACGCAGTATTTT. Amino acid sequence: CASSPSLAGGTDTQYF. V usage is TRBV28 and J usage is TRBJ2-3, with 11 bases fitting TRBD2. V trimming: 6 bases; J trimming: 1 base; junction bases outside the gene matches: 6. The CDR3 extends over 16 amino acids. The germline CDR1 and CDR2 sequences are MDHEN and SYDVKM.